This T cell receptor (beta chain) was documented in a study of T cell changes during pregnancy in multiple sclerosis. Profiled with immunoSEQ multiplex PCR; TCRdb holds only in-frame clones, not every one. The table lists approximately 44,000 clones, 91% of them singletons. V lost 6 bases and J 8 bases, leaving 25 bases between the germline ends. CDR1 is MDHEN and CDR2 is SYDVKM in the germline V gene. CDR3 length: 17 residues. J is TRBJ2-2 and V is TRBV28; weak D call: TRBD1 (7 bases). This clonotype was obtained from a female donor in good health, enrolled as a control in a pregnancy study. Sequencing used CD4+ T cells from peripheral blood mononuclear cells, obtained in the second trimester of pregnancy. The CDR3 loop is CASSQYGQAGRTGELFF. DNA for the CDR3: TGTGCCAGCAGCCAGTACGGACAGGCGGGACGAACGGGGGAGCTGTTTTTT.